The 5 T cell receptor beta chains presented below share a single source sample, sequenced in a study of cytomegalovirus exposure and HLA in healthy donors. Vbeta (60) and Jbeta (13) primers were used in the PCR. Produced via immunoSEQ multiplex PCR; TCRdb's table is partial and in-frame only. The table records around 130,000 clones, 70% to 80% of them present only once. Material for sequencing was PBMCs. The receptors here all came from a man younger than 30 in good health and CMV-seronegative.

The chain couples TRBV29-1 to TRBJ1-5, with a possible D match to TRBD1 (6 bases). Trimming shortened V by 6 bases and J by 3 bases, and 9 bases separated the two germline ends. CDR1 and CDR2 from the germline V gene are SQVTM and ANQGSEA. This CDR3 spans 12 amino acids. The CDR3 bases are TGCAGCGTAGGACAGAACAATCAGCCCCAGCATTTT. Protein product: CSVGQNNQPQHF. The full variable domain, in which reference TRBV29-1 and TRBJ1-5 provide the parts outside the CDR3, is SAVISQKPSRDICQRGTSLTIQCQVDSQVTMMFWYRQQPGQSLTLIATANQGSEATYESGFVIDKFPISRPNLTFSTLTVSNMSPEDSSIYLCSVGQNNQPQHFGDGTRLSIL.

The chain combines TRBV27 with TRBJ1-2; the match to TRBD1 covers 11 bases. The trim removed 6 bases at V and 7 bases at J, leaving 4 bases unmatched. Germline V CDR1 and CDR2: MNHEY, SMNVEV (reference sequence). CDR3 size: 13 residues. As DNA, the CDR3 is TGTGCCAGCAGCCAGGACAGGGGGCGTGGCTACACCTTC. Its protein product is CASSQDRGRGYTF.

The rearrangement joins TRBV2 to TRBJ1-2; 8 bases agree with TRBD1. Germline-derived CDR1 and CDR2 are SNHLY and FYNNEI. With 7 bases clipped from V and 2 bases from J, the junction kept 3 bases outside the gene matches. The CDR3 covers 13 residues. CDR3 sequence reads: CASIRTGNYGYTF. CDR3 in DNA: TGTGCCAGCATTCGGACAGGGAACTATGGCTACACCTTC.

V usage is TRBV5-6 and J usage is TRBJ1-1; a weak D match, TRBD1 (6 bases). The CDR3 loop spans 14 amino acids. Germline V gene data show CDR1 as SGHDT and CDR2 as YYEEEE. Trimming shortened V by 2 bases and J by 0 bases, and 8 bases separated the two germline ends. The CDR3 region is CASSFGQLNTEAFF. CDR3 nucleotide sequence: TGTGCCAGCAGCTTTGGACAGTTGAACACTGAAGCTTTCTTT.

Worth noting for this clone: Other DNA sequences in this sample translate to the same CDR3. V usage is TRBV25-1 and J usage is TRBJ1-6, with D possibly being TRBD1 (6 bases). Germline loops: CDR1 MGHDK, CDR2 SYGVNS. CDR3 size: 14 residues. V was clipped by 3 bases and J by 7 bases, with 10 bases between them. CDR3: CASSDGQINSPLHF. In DNA form, the CDR3 reads TGTGCCAGCAGTGACGGACAGATCAATTCACCCCTCCACTTT.